The 18 T cell receptor beta chains reported below all come from one sample, sequenced in a study of PD-L1 blockade in urothelial cancer. TCRdb keeps only in-frame clones here, not all; method: immunoSEQ multiplex PCR. Among 130,000 or so clones, 84% were seen once, and the ten largest hold roughly 3.2%. Time point denoted: pretreatment peripheral blood. The specimen comprised PBMCs, sampled around atezolizumab (anti-PD-L1) treatment. The receptors originated from a man aged 50-60 years with urothelial cancer.

The chain employs TRBV7-3 and TRBJ2-3; the match to TRBD1 covers 7 bases. J was trimmed by 5 bases and V by 4 bases; bases with no gene match: 6. This CDR3 spans 14 amino acids. CDR1 is SGHTA, CDR2 FQGTGA, per germline. For the CDR3, the DNA is TGTGCCAGCAGCTCCGGGACAGAACTAGATACGCAGTATTTT. It is translated as CASSSGTELDTQYF.

The V gene is TRBV7-9, the J gene TRBJ1-6, with TRBD1 matching over 8 bases. The V segment lost 5 bases and the J segment 9 bases; nucleotides outside the gene matches: 6. Germline V gene lookup returns CDR1 SEHNR and CDR2 FQNEAQ (reference sequence). The CDR3 totals 14 residues. CDR3 in amino acids: CASSLTGVSSPLHF. CDR3 coding DNA: TGTGCCAGCAGCCTGACAGGGGTTAGTTCACCCCTCCACTTT.

The chain joins TRBV28 to TRBJ2-1, with TRBD1 matching over 9 bases. Per the germline V gene, CDR1 is MDHEN and CDR2 is SYDVKM. The CDR3 has 15 amino acids. J was trimmed by 4 bases and V by 5 bases; bases with no gene match: 6. The CDR3 DNA reads as TGTGCCAGCAGTATCCCAGGGACAGGGTACAATGAGCAGTTCTTC. The encoded protein is CASSIPGTGYNEQFF.

This clone turned up a few times. The chain combines TRBV7-6 with TRBJ2-5, with 8 bases lining up with TRBD1. Germline assignment: CDR1 SGHVS and CDR2 FNYEAQ. The CDR3 covers 16 residues. The ends lost 1 base at V and 1 base at J; junction bases unmatched: 5. This CDR3 is CASSLGGRGLQETQYF. Here the CDR3 DNA reads TGTGCCAGCAGCTTAGGGGGCAGGGGGCTCCAAGAGACCCAGTACTTC. Variable domain in full (rest from reference TRBV7-6 and TRBJ2-5): GAGVSQSPRYKVTKRGQDVALRCDPISGHVSLYWYRQALGQGPEFLTYFNYEAQQDKSGLPNDRFSAERPEGSISTLTIQRTEQRDSAMYRCASSLGGRGLQETQYFGPGTRLLVL.

The gene calls are TRBV7-9 and TRBJ2-5, with D possibly TRBD1 on 6 matching bases. The CDR3 loop spans 14 amino acids. V was trimmed by 3 bases and J by 7 bases, leaving 15 bases between them. Germline V gene data show CDR1 as SEHNR and CDR2 as FQNEAQ (reference sequence). CDR3 in DNA: TGTGCCAGCAGCTTGCAGGACAGTCTATGGACCCAGTACTTC. As protein: CASSLQDSLWTQYF.

The genes are TRBV7-3 and TRBJ2-1; TRBD2 aligns across 9 bases. The germline gives CDR1 SGHTA, CDR2 FQGTGA. This CDR3 has 15 amino acids. With 3 bases clipped from V and 4 bases from J, the junction kept 4 bases outside the gene matches. The CDR3 loop is CASSFFLAGYNEQFF. CDR3 nucleotide sequence: TGTGCCAGCAGCTTCTTTCTAGCGGGATACAATGAGCAGTTCTTC.

V is TRBV6-4 and J is TRBJ2-2, with no clear D. Trimming took 7 bases from V and 4 from J, leaving 13 bases between them. CDR1 is MRHNA, CDR2 SNTAGT, per germline. The CDR3 has 14 residues. For the CDR3, the DNA is TGTGCCAGCACCCCCCGACCGGGCACCGGGGAGCTGTTTTTT. Protein sequence: CASTPRPGTGELFF.

The V and J genes are TRBV18 and TRBJ1-2, with 12 bases matching TRBD1. Germline-derived CDR1 and CDR2 are KGHSH and LQKENI. The ends lost 3 bases at V and 5 bases at J; junction bases unmatched: 7. The CDR3 spans 16 residues. CDR3 coding DNA: TGTGCCAGCTCACCGGTGGGACAGGGGGCAGAGTATGGCTACACCTTC. Protein sequence: CASSPVGQGAEYGYTF.

The V gene is TRBV5-1, the J gene TRBJ2-2; tentatively, D is TRBD2 (5 bases). Per germline, CDR1 SGHRS and CDR2 YFSETQ. This CDR3 is built from 15 residues. Between the trimmed V and J ends, which lost 2 bases and 3 bases, there was a span of 11 bases. CDR3 region: CASSFTGRDTGELFF. CDR3 DNA sequence: TGCGCCAGCAGCTTCACCGGGCGGGACACCGGGGAGCTGTTTTTT. The complete variable domain, with remaining parts taken from reference TRBV5-1 and TRBJ2-2, reads KAGVTQTPRYLIKTRGQQVTLSCSPISGHRSVSWYQQTPGQGLQFLFEYFSETQRNKGNFPGRFSGRQFSNSRSEMNVSTLELGDSALYLCASSFTGRDTGELFFGEGSRLTVL.

This clone has more than one count but fewer than ten. V gene TRBV5-6 combines with J gene TRBJ1-2; D might be TRBD1 (5 bases). The CDR3 contains 15 residues. CDR1 is SGHDT and CDR2 is YYEEEE in the germline V gene. Deletions cut 0 bases from V and 0 bases from J, with 9 bases between. In DNA form, the CDR3 reads TGTGCCAGCAGCTTGGGACAGCTAGCTAACTATGGCTACACCTTC. It codes for CASSLGQLANYGYTF.

This clone was counted a single time. This rearrangement joins TRBV7-9 to TRBJ2-5, with 10 bases lining up with TRBD1. Per germline, CDR1 SEHNR and CDR2 FQNEAQ (reference sequence). Germline trimming cut 3 bases from V and 5 bases from J; bases unmatched to any gene: 9. The CDR3 loop spans 16 amino acids. Here the CDR3 reads CASSFPTGGAGETQYF. As DNA, the CDR3 is TGTGCCAGCAGCTTCCCGACAGGGGGCGCGGGGGAGACCCAGTACTTC.

V gene TRBV28 combines with J gene TRBJ1-6, with D possibly being TRBD1 (6 bases). Germline CDR1 and CDR2: MDHEN and SYDVKM. The CDR3 contains 15 residues. V was shortened by 8 bases and J by 11 bases, with 22 bases between the two germline ends. Here the CDR3 reads CASGEGVSTGAPLHF. Here the CDR3 DNA reads TGTGCCAGCGGTGAGGGCGTATCGACAGGAGCACCCCTCCACTTT.

The chain is built from TRBV7-9 and TRBJ2-3, with unresolved D. With 3 bases removed from V and 6 bases from J, the gap between germline ends came to 7 bases. CDR1 is SEHNR, CDR2 FQNEAQ, per germline (reference sequence). This CDR3 region has 12 residues. CDR3 sequence: CASSLSVDTQYF. CDR3 bases: TGTGCCAGCAGCTTGTCCGTGGATACGCAGTATTTT.

The J gene is TRBJ1-2, the V gene TRBV7-2, with D possibly being TRBD1 (5 bases). CDR1 and CDR2 (germline): SGHTA, FQGNSA. Trimming cost V 3 bases and J 5 bases, with 7 bases left between them. The CDR3 is 12 amino acids. The CDR3 DNA sequence: TGTGCCAGCAGCTTGGACATTTATGGCTACACCTTC. Translated: CASSLDIYGYTF.

This clone was counted a single time. The chain joins TRBV18 to TRBJ1-1; D is uncertain. CDR1 KGHSH and CDR2 LQKENI come from the germline V gene. This CDR3 region has 13 residues. Trimming left V 2 bases short and J 8 bases short, with 12 bases between. This CDR3 reads CASSPRSEMEAFF. CDR3 DNA: TGTGCCAGCTCACCAAGGTCGGAGATGGAAGCTTTCTTT.

The chain couples TRBV11-2 to TRBJ2-7, with 13 bases aligning to TRBD2. The CDR3 length is 14 residues. CDR1 SGHAT and CDR2 FQNNGV come from the germline V gene. Unmatched junction bases numbered 4, after V lost 5 bases and J lost 6 bases. The chain's CDR3 is CASSLGLAGVEQYF. The CDR3 DNA follows: TGTGCCAGCAGCCTCGGACTAGCGGGAGTCGAGCAGTACTTC.

The gene calls are TRBV5-5 and TRBJ2-7, with D tentatively TRBD2 (6 bases). Trimming removed 0 bases from V and 5 bases from J, with 9 bases in between. The length of the CDR3 is 13 residues. CDR1 SGHKS and CDR2 YYEKEE come from the germline V gene (reference sequence). The CDR3 nucleotides read TGTGCCAGCAGCTTGGTGGGAGGCCACGAGCAGTACTTC. Its translation: CASSLVGGHEQYF.

DNA of the CDR3: TGTGCCAGCTCACCACGGAGGGCCAGGGGGTACTCCATCAGCAATGAGCAGTTCTTC. Amino acid sequence: CASSPRRARGYSISNEQFF. This chain joins TRBV18 and TRBJ2-1; D perhaps matches TRBD1 (7 bases). V lost 1 base and J lost 6, with 25 bases in between. The CDR3 has 19 amino acids. The germline V gene encodes CDR1 KGHSH and CDR2 LQKENI. Supplemented by reference TRBV18 and TRBJ2-1, the full variable domain reads NAGVMQNPRHLVRRRGQEARLRCSPMKGHSHVYWYRQLPEEGLKFMVYLQKENIIDESGMPKERFSAEFPKEGPSILRIQQVVRGDSAAYFCASSPRRARGYSISNEQFFGPGTRLTVL.